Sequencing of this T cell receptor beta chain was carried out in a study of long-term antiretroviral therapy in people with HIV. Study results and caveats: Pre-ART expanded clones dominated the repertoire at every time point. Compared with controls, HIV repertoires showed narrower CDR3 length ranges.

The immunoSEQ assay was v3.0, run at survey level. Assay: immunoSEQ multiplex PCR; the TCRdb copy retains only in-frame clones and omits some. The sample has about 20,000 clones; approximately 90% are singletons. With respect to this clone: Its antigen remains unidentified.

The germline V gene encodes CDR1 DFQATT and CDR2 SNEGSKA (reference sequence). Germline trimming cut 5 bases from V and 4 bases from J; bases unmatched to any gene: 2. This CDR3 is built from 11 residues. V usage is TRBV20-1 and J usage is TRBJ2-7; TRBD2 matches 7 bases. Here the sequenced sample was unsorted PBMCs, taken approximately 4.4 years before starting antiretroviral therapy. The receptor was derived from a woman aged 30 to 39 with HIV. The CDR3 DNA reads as TGCAGTGCTCAACTAGCGTACGAGCAGTACTTC. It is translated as CSAQLAYEQYF.